What follows are 23 T cell receptor beta chains derived from one specimen sequenced in a study. TCRdb used MiXCR to reprocess the RT-PCR reads, holding one entry per CDR3 protein. The sample holds 550,000 to 750,000 distinct CDR3 sequences, approximately 14% seen once. The sequencing sample was made of memory CD4+ T cells from blood. These receptors all come from a female donor in good health, serving as a healthy control.

This chain uses TRBV11-1 with TRBJ2-7; 10 bases fit TRBD1. CDR1 SGHAT and CDR2 FQDESV come from the germline V gene (reference sequence). The CDR3 loop spans 15 amino acids. J was trimmed by 5 bases and V by 4 bases; bases with no gene match: 8. In nucleotides, the CDR3 is TGTGCCAGCAGCTATTCCCGGGACAGGGGAGACGAGCAGTACTTC. This codes for CASSYSRDRGDEQYF.

A few counts support this clonotype. The chain combines TRBV20-1 with TRBJ2-5; the D is unclear. CDR1 and CDR2 (germline): DFQATT, SNEGSKA (reference sequence). This CDR3 region has 13 residues. V was cut by 1 base and J by 1 base, with 7 bases left in between. In DNA form, the CDR3 reads TGCAGTGCTAGAGGGGCCAGCCAAGAGACCCAGTACTTC. Translation: CSARGASQETQYF.

This clonotype came up many times. This chain joins TRBV6-5 and TRBJ2-1; 10 bases match TRBD1. The CDR3 runs to 15 residues. The V segment lost 7 bases and the J segment 8 bases; nucleotides outside the gene matches: 11. Germline loops: CDR1 MNHEY, CDR2 SVGAGI. The CDR3, as DNA: TGTGCCAGCAAGGGTCGGACAGGGGGTCAGGATGAGCAGTTCTTC. Protein sequence: CASKGRTGGQDEQFF.

The gene calls are TRBV6-5 and TRBJ1-5; D is unresolved. V lost 0 bases, J lost 3 bases, and 9 bases lay in between. The CDR3 runs 15 residues. Per germline, CDR1 MNHEY and CDR2 SVGAGI. The chain's CDR3 is CASSYSVTINQPQHF. In DNA form, the CDR3 reads TGTGCCAGCAGTTACTCGGTCACTATCAATCAGCCCCAGCATTTT.

This chain connects TRBV5-5 to TRBJ2-4; 10 bases are shared with TRBD2. In germline, CDR1 is SGHKS, CDR2 YYEKEE (reference sequence). V lost 1 base and J lost 7; bases outside the gene matches: 5. The CDR3 is 15 residues long. In DNA form, the CDR3 reads TGTGCCAGCAGCTTGATCACTAGCGGGACCAACATTCAGTACTTC. Translation: CASSLITSGTNIQYF.

This clonotype was counted at least ten times. The chain uses TRBV12-5 and TRBJ2-2; D is ambiguous. CDR3 length: 14 residues. CDR1 is LGHNT, CDR2 FRNRAP, per germline. The V gene lost 0 bases and the J gene lost 7 bases, with 9 bases spanning the gap. CDR3 region: CASGLVESGGELFF. The DNA of the CDR3 is TGTGCTAGTGGTTTGGTAGAGTCCGGCGGGGAGCTGTTTTTT.

J is TRBJ2-2 and V is TRBV7-8; the D gene is possibly TRBD1 (6 bases). This CDR3 spans 16 amino acids. V shed 5 bases and J shed 4 bases, with 17 bases lying between them. Germline V gene sequence: CDR1 SGHVS, CDR2 FQNEAQ. The CDR3, as DNA: TGTGCCAGCAGCAGATCGAGGGGGTTTAGCACCGGGGAGCTGTTTTTT. Encoded protein: CASSRSRGFSTGELFF.

The chain links TRBV10-2 to TRBJ2-5, with TRBD1 as a possible D gene (5 bases). Germline V gene sequence: CDR1 WSHSY, CDR2 SAAADI. Trimming took 8 bases from V and 1 from J, leaving 14 bases between them. CDR3 length equals 14 residues. The CDR3 sequence is CASGSSTVQETQYF. CDR3 nucleotide sequence: TGCGCCAGCGGATCTTCGACAGTCCAAGAGACCCAGTACTTC.

The V gene is TRBV29-1, the J gene TRBJ2-3; no firm D call. The V gene's germline CDR1 is SQVTM and CDR2 ANQGSEA. Trimming left V 2 bases short and J 3 bases short, with 3 bases between. The CDR3 contains 11 residues. The CDR3 sequence: CSVERTDTQYF. The CDR3 DNA sequence: TGCAGCGTTGAAAGGACAGATACGCAGTATTTT.

The V and J genes are TRBV20-1 and TRBJ2-5, with a weak D call TRBD1 (5 bases). V gave up 6 bases and J gave up 4 bases, with 12 bases separating them. This CDR3 region has 12 residues. Germline V gives CDR1 DFQATT, CDR2 SNEGSKA (reference sequence). CDR3 region: CSAIGAGETQYF. DNA of the CDR3: TGCAGTGCGATAGGGGCAGGAGAGACCCAGTACTTC.

This clonotype occurred many times. V gene TRBV5-1 combines with J gene TRBJ2-7; 7 bases align to TRBD1. This CDR3 has 13 amino acids. The ends lost 4 bases at V and 4 bases at J; junction bases unmatched: 5. CDR1 is SGHRS and CDR2 is YFSETQ in the germline V gene. Here the CDR3 DNA reads TGCGCCAGCAGCACCCAGGACAGGTACGAGCAGTACTTC. This translates into CASSTQDRYEQYF.

V gene TRBV12-3 or TRBV12-4 combines with J gene TRBJ1-1; 8 bases align to TRBD1. Unmatched junction bases numbered 6, after V lost 5 bases and J lost 4 bases. CDR3 length: 14 amino acids. The CDR3 here is CASSKQGEFTEAFF. CDR3 in DNA: TGTGCCAGCAGTAAACAGGGGGAGTTCACTGAAGCTTTCTTT.

This clonotype is a singleton in its sample. Possible read error: a much larger clone is one base away. Given the absence of the conserved phenylalanine or tryptophan at the CDR3 end, a read error is likely. J is TRBJ2-3 and V is TRBV20-1, with 9 bases lining up with TRBD2. V was pared by 1 base and J by 0 bases, with 5 bases of the junction left unmatched. This CDR3 spans 16 amino acids. Germline CDR1 is DFQATT and CDR2 is SNEGSKA (reference sequence). In DNA, the CDR3 is TGCAGTGCTAGAGGGGAGCTAGCGGGGAGCACAGATACGCAGTATTCT. It specifies CSARGELAGSTDTQYS.

This clonotype was seen a handful of times. This sequence joins TRBV6-1 and TRBJ2-7; perhaps TRBD2 as D (5 bases). Germline V gene data show CDR1 as MNHNS and CDR2 as SASEGT. This CDR3 contains 14 residues. The V gene lost 7 bases and the J gene lost 3 bases, with 16 bases spanning the gap. As DNA, the CDR3 is TGTGCCAGCAACCGGGATGCACTGAACTACGAGCAGTACTTC. Protein sequence: CASNRDALNYEQYF.

The gene calls are TRBV9 and TRBJ2-1; the D is unclear. V was clipped by 0 bases and J by 4 bases, with 5 bases between them. CDR1 is SGDLS, CDR2 YYNGEE, per germline. The CDR3 contains 13 residues. The CDR3, as DNA: TGTGCCAGCAGCGTAGAGGCTTACAATGAGCAGTTCTTC. This translates into CASSVEAYNEQFF.

This clonotype was seen at least ten times. The rearrangement joins TRBV7-9 to TRBJ2-2, with 9 bases lining up with TRBD1. This CDR3 spans 15 amino acids. Per germline, CDR1 SEHNR and CDR2 FQNEAQ (reference sequence). Unmatched junction bases numbered 5, after V lost 7 bases and J lost 2 bases. For the CDR3, the DNA is TGTGCCAGCATCAGGGACAGGGCTAACACCGGGGAGCTGTTTTTT. This translates into CASIRDRANTGELFF.

This clonotype appeared a few times. V usage is TRBV4-2 and J usage is TRBJ2-1; 10 nucleotides align to TRBD1. The J segment lost 5 bases and the V segment lost 0 bases, leaving 4 bases of the junction unmatched. The CDR3 totals 16 residues. CDR1 and CDR2 (germline): LGHNA, YNFKEQ. In nucleotides, the CDR3 is TGTGCCAGCAGCCAAGATGGGACAGGGGCCGACAATGAGCAGTTCTTC. It translates to CASSQDGTGADNEQFF.

The chain couples TRBV5-5 to TRBJ2-7, with D possibly being TRBD2 (6 bases). Trimming took off 0 bases at V and 3 bases at J, with 13 bases between the two ends. This CDR3 has 15 amino acids. Germline V CDR1 and CDR2: SGHKS, YYEKEE (reference sequence). CDR3 sequence (DNA): TGTGCCAGCAGCTTGGGGGGACTCACAAACTACGAGCAGTACTTC. It specifies CASSLGGLTNYEQYF.

This clonotype was counted ten times or more. The V and J genes are TRBV10-2 and TRBJ1-3, with D hard to call. Germline CDR1 is WSHSY and CDR2 is SAAADI. V was pared by 6 bases and J by 0 bases, with 6 bases between. CDR3 length: 13 amino acids. CDR3 amino acids: CASRRDSGNTIYF. CDR3 nucleotide sequence: TGCGCCAGCAGAAGAGACTCTGGAAACACCATATATTTT.

The V and J genes are TRBV24-1 and TRBJ2-1; the match to TRBD2 covers 8 bases. Trimming at V came to 3 bases and at J to 5 bases, leaving 11 bases not matched to a gene. Germline V lookup: CDR1 KGHDR, CDR2 SFDVKD. The CDR3 is 17 amino acids. The CDR3 region is CATSDPGLAGHDNEQFF. DNA for the CDR3: TGTGCCACCAGTGATCCTGGACTAGCCGGGCATGACAATGAGCAGTTCTTC.

This clonotype has a count of ten or more. The chain has TRBV6-5 and TRBJ2-3; 7 nucleotides match TRBD1. V trimming: 3 bases; J trimming: 0 bases; junction bases outside the gene matches: 6. This CDR3 spans 16 amino acids. CDR1 and CDR2 (germline): MNHEY, SVGAGI. The CDR3 coding sequence is TGTGCCAGCAGTTATAGGGGGCAGGGGAGCACAGATACGCAGTATTTT. Residues: CASSYRGQGSTDTQYF.

This clonotype was found many times. The V gene is TRBV7-2, the J gene TRBJ2-3, with D maybe TRBD2 (7 bases). CDR1 is SGHTA and CDR2 is FQGNSA in the germline V gene. The CDR3 extends over 15 amino acids. The ends were cut back, 5 bases at V and 2 bases at J, with 14 bases in the middle. The DNA for the CDR3 is TGTGCCAGCAGCCGGGGGGCGGGACCCACAGATACGCAGTATTTT. Residues: CASSRGAGPTDTQYF.

The table lists this clonotype with many counts. The CDR3 here is CSVRDSYSGANVLTF. The CDR3 nucleotides are TGCAGCGTCCGGGACAGCTACTCTGGGGCCAACGTCCTGACTTTC. J is TRBJ2-6 and V is TRBV29-1, with 7 bases aligning to TRBD1. The CDR3 is 15 residues long. V was clipped by 6 bases and J by 0 bases; unmatched bases: 5. Germline V gene sequence: CDR1 SQVTM, CDR2 ANQGSEA.